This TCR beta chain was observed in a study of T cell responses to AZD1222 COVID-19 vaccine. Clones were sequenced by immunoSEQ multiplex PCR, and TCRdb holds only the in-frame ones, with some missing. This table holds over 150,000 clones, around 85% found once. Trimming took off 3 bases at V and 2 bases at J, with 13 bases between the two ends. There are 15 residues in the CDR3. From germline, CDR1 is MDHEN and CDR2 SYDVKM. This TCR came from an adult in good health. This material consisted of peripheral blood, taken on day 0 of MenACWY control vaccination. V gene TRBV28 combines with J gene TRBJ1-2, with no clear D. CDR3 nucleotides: TGTGCCAGCAGTTTGGGAGGGAGGGCGAACTATGGCTACACCTTC. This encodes CASSLGGRANYGYTF.